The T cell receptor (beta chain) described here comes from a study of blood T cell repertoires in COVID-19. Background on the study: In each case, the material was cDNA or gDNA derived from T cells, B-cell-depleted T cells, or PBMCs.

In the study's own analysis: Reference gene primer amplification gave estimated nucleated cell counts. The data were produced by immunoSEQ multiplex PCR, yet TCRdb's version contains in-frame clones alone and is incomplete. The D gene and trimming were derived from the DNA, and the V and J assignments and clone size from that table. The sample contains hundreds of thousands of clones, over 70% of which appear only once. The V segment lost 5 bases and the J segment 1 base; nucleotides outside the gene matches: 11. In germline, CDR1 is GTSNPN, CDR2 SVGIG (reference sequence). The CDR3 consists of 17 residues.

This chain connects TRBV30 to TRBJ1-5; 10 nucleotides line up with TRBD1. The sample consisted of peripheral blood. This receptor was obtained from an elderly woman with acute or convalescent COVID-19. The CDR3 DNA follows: TGTGCCTGGGGGCCGGGACAGGGGTTAAGGAGCAATCAGCCCCAGCATTTT. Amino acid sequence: CAWGPGQGLRSNQPQHF.